A single sample is the source of the 12 T cell receptor beta chains below, sequenced in a study of T cell responses to AZD1222 COVID-19 vaccine (dated by TCRdb to about 2021). Library generation was performed with the immunoSEQ multiplex PCR assay. Drawn from immuneACCESS, this table holds only the in-frame rearrangements with V and J called that TCRdb kept. Clones are partly lost; checked studies trace under half to an unresolved V gene and leave the rest unexplained. The sample records about 86,000 clones, approximately 91% of which are singletons. 5.8% of the sample is held by the ten biggest clonotypes. The time point label here, explained by the study, means: baseline before first vaccination. The material sequenced was peripheral blood, taken on day 0 of AZD1222 vaccination. The receptor set was obtained from an adult in good health.

The chain couples TRBV28 to TRBJ1-1; D is undetermined. Trimming stripped 3 bases from V and 11 bases from J, with 19 bases between. This CDR3 spans 14 amino acids. CDR1 and CDR2 from the germline V gene are MDHEN and SYDVKM. CDR3 residues: CASSFRGKVNEAFF. CDR3 in DNA: TGTGCCAGCAGTTTTCGGGGTAAAGTCAATGAGGCTTTCTTT. Together with reference TRBV28 and TRBJ1-1, the CDR3 gives the full variable domain: DVKVTQSSRYLVKRTGEKVFLECVQDMDHENMFWYRQDPGLGLRLIYFSYDVKMKEKGDIPEGYSVSREKKERFSLILESASTNQTSMYLCASSFRGKVNEAFFGQGTRLTVV.

V usage is TRBV20-1 and J usage is TRBJ2-7; D is unclear. V lost 3 bases to trimming and J lost 0 bases, with 9 bases between them. The CDR3 loop spans 13 amino acids. Germline CDR1 reads DFQATT; CDR2 reads SNEGSKA (reference sequence). In DNA, the CDR3 is TGCAGTGCTAGTCGACAACCCTCCTACGAGCAGTACTTC. Residues: CSASRQPSYEQYF.

The rearrangement uses TRBV27 and TRBJ2-5, with TRBD1 identical over 9 bases. The CDR3 covers 16 residues. Trimming at V came to 5 bases and at J to 2 bases, leaving 9 bases not matched to a gene. CDR1 MNHEY and CDR2 SMNVEV come from the germline V gene (reference sequence). The CDR3 DNA reads as TGTGCCAGCAGTCCACAGGGGGCGAGAGGGCAAGAGACCCAGTACTTC. This gives the protein CASSPQGARGQETQYF.

The chain uses TRBV6-5 and TRBJ1-1; weak D call: TRBD1 (6 bases). V was cut by 6 bases and J by 3 bases, with 14 bases left in between. The CDR3 has 14 amino acids. The germline gives CDR1 MNHEY, CDR2 SVGAGI. The CDR3 region is CASRNRVPDTEAFF. As DNA, the CDR3 is TGTGCCAGCAGAAACAGGGTTCCGGACACTGAAGCTTTCTTT.

The sample holds a few counts of this clone. This chain joins TRBV29-1 and TRBJ2-6; D unresolved. Trimming shortened V by 5 bases and J by 3 bases, and 11 bases separated the two germline ends. Per germline, CDR1 SQVTM and CDR2 ANQGSEA. This CDR3 is 14 amino acids long. In nucleotides, the CDR3 is TGCAGCGTTTTTCCTGCTCTTGGGGCCAACGTCCTGACTTTC. It yields the protein CSVFPALGANVLTF. Looking up the rest from reference TRBV29-1 and TRBJ2-6 gives the full variable domain: SAVISQKPSRDICQRGTSLTIQCQVDSQVTMMFWYRQQPGQSLTLIATANQGSEATYESGFVIDKFPISRPNLTFSTLTVSNMSPEDSSIYLCSVFPALGANVLTFGAGSRLTVL.

The rearrangement uses TRBV7-2 and TRBJ2-7; 13 positions agree with TRBD2. The CDR3 covers 17 residues. Trimming at V came to 5 bases and at J to 6 bases, leaving 13 bases not matched to a gene. Germline V lookup: CDR1 SGHTA, CDR2 FQGNSA. CDR3 bases: TGTGCCAGCAGCCTAGGACTAGCGGGAGCGAGGGTCACCGAGCAGTACTTC. Translated, it gives CASSLGLAGARVTEQYF.

The rearrangement links TRBV19 to TRBJ2-1; 9 nucleotides align to TRBD2. Germline CDR1 reads LNHDA; CDR2 reads SQIVND (reference sequence). The ends lost 6 bases at V and 4 bases at J; junction bases unmatched: 10. The CDR3 covers 16 residues. CDR3 amino acids: CASSSPGLAGYNEQFF. Here the CDR3 DNA reads TGTGCCAGTAGCTCCCCTGGGCTAGCGGGGTACAATGAGCAGTTCTTC.

This sequence joins TRBV5-1 and TRBJ2-1; 9 nucleotides agree with TRBD2. Germline CDR1 and CDR2: SGHRS and YFSETQ. This CDR3 has 16 amino acids. V dropped 0 bases and J dropped 4; count of bases not matched to a gene: 5. The CDR3 DNA sequence: TGCGCCAGCAGCTTGGTCGGGACTAGCTGGTACAATGAGCAGTTCTTC. Protein product: CASSLVGTSWYNEQFF.

V usage is TRBV20-1 and J usage is TRBJ2-5; D may be TRBD2 (6 bases). Germline CDR1 and CDR2: DFQATT and SNEGSKA (reference sequence). This CDR3 has 14 amino acids. V was clipped by 3 bases and J by 2 bases, with 13 bases between them. In nucleotides, the CDR3 is TGCAGTGCTAGTCCGGGACTGACGCAAGAGACCCAGTACTTC. Translation: CSASPGLTQETQYF.

This clone was seen once. The chain is built from TRBV2 and TRBJ2-7, with TRBD2 matching 8 bases. V shed 10 bases and J 6 bases; nucleotides not matched to a gene: 11. This CDR3 region has 13 residues. The germline V gene encodes CDR1 SNHLY and CDR2 FYNNEI. The chain's CDR3 is CATKRELSVEQYF. The CDR3, as DNA: TGTGCCACTAAGCGGGAGTTGTCGGTCGAGCAGTACTTC.

The chain uses TRBV6-5 and TRBJ2-7, with D perhaps matching TRBD2 (7 bases). From germline, CDR1 is MNHEY and CDR2 SVGAGI. V dropped 5 bases and J dropped 3 bases, with 14 bases sitting between them. The CDR3 runs 14 residues. Here the CDR3 reads CASSPRGGLYEQYF. The CDR3 region has the DNA TGTGCCAGCAGTCCCAGGGGAGGGCTCTACGAGCAGTACTTC.

The CDR3 here is CASSPAGVAKNIQYF. CDR3 DNA: TGTGCCAGCAGCCCGGCGGGGGTAGCCAAAAACATTCAGTACTTC. V gene TRBV11-2 combines with J gene TRBJ2-4, with TRBD2 matching over 7 bases. The CDR3 sequence is 15 residues long. Germline V lookup: CDR1 SGHAT, CDR2 FQNNGV. With V trimmed by 5 bases and J by 0 bases, 4 bases remained unmatched.